A single sample gave rise to the 17 T cell receptor beta chains below, sequenced in a study of response to subunit inactivated influenza vaccine. TCRdb re-analysed the RT-PCR reads in MiXCR, keeping a single row per CDR3 protein. Among 500,000 to 600,000 distinct CDR3 sequences listed, more than 15% were seen once. Here the sequenced sample was CD4+ T cells sorted from PBMCs, taken 23 months after vaccination. These receptors all come from a man between 50 and 69 years old who received an inactivated influenza vaccine.

The table lists this clonotype with a few counts. CDR3 protein: CASSLALWREGNEQFF. In DNA form, the CDR3 reads TGTGCCAGCAGCTTAGCCCTCTGGCGGGAGGGTAATGAGCAGTTCTTC. The V gene is TRBV7-6, the J gene TRBJ2-1, with 9 bases identical to TRBD2. The V gene end was trimmed by 0 bases and the J gene end by 7 bases; junction bases not matched to a gene: 7. Germline loops: CDR1 SGHVS, CDR2 FNYEAQ. The CDR3 has 16 residues.

This clonotype was seen a handful of times. V and J are TRBV7-2 and TRBJ2-3; D not certain. CDR1 is SGHTA and CDR2 is FQGNSA in the germline V gene. Trimming stripped 1 base from V and 2 bases from J, with 10 bases between. This CDR3 is 15 amino acids long. This chain's CDR3 is CASSLVGGFTDTQYF. CDR3 in DNA: TGTGCCAGCAGCTTAGTAGGCGGTTTCACAGATACGCAGTATTTT.

V is TRBV4-3 and J is TRBJ2-7; D is perhaps TRBD2 (5 bases). This CDR3 comprises 13 residues. Germline assignment: CDR1 LGHNA and CDR2 YSLEER. V was cut by 2 bases and J by 4 bases, with 9 bases left in between. CDR3 coding DNA: TGCGCCAGCAGCCAAAGCGGTCCATACGAGCAGTACTTC. This encodes CASSQSGPYEQYF.

This clonotype occurred a few times. This chain links TRBV11-3 with TRBJ2-7; the match to TRBD2 covers 7 bases. This CDR3 is built from 13 residues. CDR1 SGHNT and CDR2 YENEEA come from the germline V gene. Trimming removed 6 bases from V and 6 bases from J; junction bases left unmatched: 8. CDR3 DNA: TGTGCCAGCAGTCAAGGGACTAATGGCGAGCAGTACTTC. It translates to CASSQGTNGEQYF.

This clonotype has more than one count but fewer than ten. The J gene is TRBJ2-7, the V gene TRBV28; D gene uncertain. Per the germline V gene, CDR1 is MDHEN and CDR2 is SYDVKM. CDR3 size: 13 residues. Between the trimmed V and J ends, which lost 8 bases and 3 bases, there was a span of 14 bases. The CDR3, as DNA: TGTGCCAGCTTAGGACCCGACGGCTACGAGCAGTACTTC. Protein: CASLGPDGYEQYF.

The chain recombines TRBV6-1 with TRBJ2-6; TRBD1 might be the D (6 bases). The CDR3 has 15 residues. The V gene lost 6 bases and the J gene lost 1 base, with 10 bases spanning the gap. Germline V gene data show CDR1 as MNHNS and CDR2 as SASEGT. The CDR3 protein is CASRTTGSGANVLTF. DNA for the CDR3: TGTGCCAGCAGGACAACAGGGTCTGGGGCCAACGTCCTGACTTTC.

V gene TRBV15 combines with J gene TRBJ1-1; weak D call: TRBD1 (5 bases). The length of the CDR3 is 14 residues. Germline V gene sequence: CDR1 LNHNV, CDR2 YYDKDF (reference sequence). V lost 1 base, J lost 2 bases, and 8 bases lay in between. The DNA for the CDR3 is TGTGCCACCAGCAGAGTGGGGGACAACACTGAAGCTTTCTTT. It yields the protein CATSRVGDNTEAFF.

This clonotype was seen many times. The rearrangement links TRBV28 to TRBJ2-3; D may be TRBD2 (7 bases). The CDR3 consists of 13 residues. CDR1 MDHEN and CDR2 SYDVKM come from the germline V gene. The ends were cut back, 6 bases at V and 6 bases at J, with 13 bases in the middle. DNA for the CDR3: TGTGCCAGCAGAGGGGGGGGTGGGGATACGCAGTATTTT. Amino acids: CASRGGGGDTQYF.

This clonotype was counted only a few times. The gene calls are TRBV12-3 or TRBV12-4 and TRBJ2-6; D might be TRBD1 (5 bases). V gave up 0 bases and J gave up 3 bases, with 6 bases separating them. The CDR3 sequence is 15 residues long. The CDR3: CASSLAGDGANVLTF. DNA of the CDR3: TGTGCCAGCAGTTTAGCAGGGGATGGGGCCAACGTCCTGACTTTC.

This clonotype was counted ten times or more. V is TRBV4-3 and J is TRBJ2-3, with TRBD2 as a possible D gene (6 bases). This CDR3 is 14 amino acids long. The ends were cut back, 0 bases at V and 4 bases at J, with 8 bases in the middle. The germline gives CDR1 LGHNA, CDR2 YSLEER. CDR3 region: CASSQEPGADTQYF. CDR3 DNA: TGCGCCAGCAGCCAAGAACCGGGGGCAGATACGCAGTATTTT.

The chain couples TRBV7-2 to TRBJ2-2; perhaps TRBD1 as D (5 bases). The germline V gene has CDR1 SGHTA and CDR2 FQGNSA. The CDR3 covers 13 residues. V was pared by 6 bases and J by 3 bases, with 8 bases between. The CDR3 DNA sequence: TGTGCCAGCAGTTCGACAGACACCGGGGAGCTGTTTTTT. It codes for CASSSTDTGELFF.

This clonotype has only a few counts. CDR3 DNA: TGTGCCAGCAGTCGGCGAGTAGGAGAGACCCAGTACTTC. Protein product: CASSRRVGETQYF. V and J are TRBV27 and TRBJ2-5; D is uncertain. V dropped 5 bases and J dropped 4 bases, with 11 bases sitting between them. This CDR3 region has 13 residues. CDR1 MNHEY and CDR2 SMNVEV come from the germline V gene (reference sequence).

This clonotype appeared a few times. The rearrangement joins TRBV7-8 to TRBJ2-7; possibly TRBD1 for D (5 bases). V lost 1 base and J lost 7, with 17 bases in between. This CDR3 has 15 amino acids. Germline CDR1 is SGHVS and CDR2 is FQNEAQ. The CDR3 nucleotides read TGTGCCAGCAGCTTAGGGTGGGGCAGGGATGCTGAGCAGTACTTC. It is translated as CASSLGWGRDAEQYF.

This clonotype has more than one count but fewer than ten. The chain has TRBV9 and TRBJ2-2; TRBD1 matches at 8 bases. The CDR3 runs 15 residues. Germline V gene lookup returns CDR1 SGDLS and CDR2 YYNGEE. V trimming: 4 bases; J trimming: 4 bases; junction bases outside the gene matches: 6. CDR3 loop: CASSTKQGVTGELFF. For the CDR3, the DNA is TGTGCCAGCAGCACGAAACAGGGGGTCACCGGGGAGCTGTTTTTT. Filled out from reference TRBV9 and TRBJ2-2, the complete variable domain reads DSGVTQTPKHLITATGQRVTLRCSPRSGDLSVYWYQQSLDQGLQFLIQYYNGEERAKGNILERFSAQQFPDLHSELNLSSLELGDSALYFCASSTKQGVTGELFFGEGSRLTVL.

This clonotype was seen a handful of times. The chain couples TRBV7-6 to TRBJ2-7; 10 bases agree with TRBD1. Germline lookup yields CDR1 SGHVS and CDR2 FNYEAQ. CDR3 length: 16 residues. The V gene end was trimmed by 5 bases and the J gene end by 0 bases; junction bases not matched to a gene: 7. The CDR3 sequence is CASSPGGTGVSYEQYF. Written as DNA, the CDR3 is TGTGCCAGCAGCCCGGGGGGGACAGGGGTCTCCTACGAGCAGTACTTC.

The chain is built from TRBV6-1 and TRBJ1-6, with a weak D call TRBD1 (6 bases). Germline CDR1 MNHNS, CDR2 SASEGT. V was clipped by 5 bases and J by 10 bases, with 12 bases between them. The length of the CDR3 is 13 residues. CDR3 protein: CASSTRGWSPLHF. Here the CDR3 DNA reads TGTGCCAGCAGTACCAGGGGATGGTCACCCCTCCACTTT.

Many counts were recorded for this clonotype. The chain is built from TRBV12-3 or TRBV12-4 and TRBJ1-2, with 9 positions matching TRBD1. The CDR3 is made up of 14 amino acids. The V gene end was trimmed by 5 bases and the J gene end by 4 bases; junction bases not matched to a gene: 5. Written as DNA, the CDR3 is TGTGCCAGCAGTCCCGGACAGGGGACCTATGGCTACACCTTC. This encodes CASSPGQGTYGYTF.